This TCR beta chain was found in a study of T-cell reconstitution after alpha-beta-depleted transplantation in children. This clonotype has just a few counts. No antigen is known for it. The study, taken as a whole, reports: T-cell numbers and diversity, one year after transplant, stemmed largely from T cells that were newly produced. Reportedly, roughly two months post-transplant, alpha-beta T cells arose from several hundred expanded graft clones. Surviving recipient T cells and thymic progenitors underlay high day-60 TCRbeta diversity in some patients.

Preparing the TCRbeta library involved the use of unique molecular identifiers. TCRdb re-called the PCR reads through MiXCR, storing one row per CDR3 protein. Of 600,000 or so distinct CDR3 sequences listed, more than 20% are singletons. This TCR was recovered from a boy younger than two who had a stem cell transplant for acute myeloid leukemia, so the T cells may come from the graft donor. The input for sequencing was PBMCs, mostly from graft donor cells, taken 360 days after TCRalphabeta/CD19-depleted stem cell transplant.

CDR3 loop: CASRVTLNTEAFF. In nucleotides, the CDR3 is TGTGCCAGCAGGGTGACCTTGAACACTGAAGCTTTCTTT. This chain links TRBV7-2 with TRBJ1-1; D remains ambiguous. Germline assignment: CDR1 SGHTA and CDR2 FQGNSA. V was shortened by 6 bases and J by 0 bases, with 8 bases between the two germline ends. This CDR3 contains 13 residues.